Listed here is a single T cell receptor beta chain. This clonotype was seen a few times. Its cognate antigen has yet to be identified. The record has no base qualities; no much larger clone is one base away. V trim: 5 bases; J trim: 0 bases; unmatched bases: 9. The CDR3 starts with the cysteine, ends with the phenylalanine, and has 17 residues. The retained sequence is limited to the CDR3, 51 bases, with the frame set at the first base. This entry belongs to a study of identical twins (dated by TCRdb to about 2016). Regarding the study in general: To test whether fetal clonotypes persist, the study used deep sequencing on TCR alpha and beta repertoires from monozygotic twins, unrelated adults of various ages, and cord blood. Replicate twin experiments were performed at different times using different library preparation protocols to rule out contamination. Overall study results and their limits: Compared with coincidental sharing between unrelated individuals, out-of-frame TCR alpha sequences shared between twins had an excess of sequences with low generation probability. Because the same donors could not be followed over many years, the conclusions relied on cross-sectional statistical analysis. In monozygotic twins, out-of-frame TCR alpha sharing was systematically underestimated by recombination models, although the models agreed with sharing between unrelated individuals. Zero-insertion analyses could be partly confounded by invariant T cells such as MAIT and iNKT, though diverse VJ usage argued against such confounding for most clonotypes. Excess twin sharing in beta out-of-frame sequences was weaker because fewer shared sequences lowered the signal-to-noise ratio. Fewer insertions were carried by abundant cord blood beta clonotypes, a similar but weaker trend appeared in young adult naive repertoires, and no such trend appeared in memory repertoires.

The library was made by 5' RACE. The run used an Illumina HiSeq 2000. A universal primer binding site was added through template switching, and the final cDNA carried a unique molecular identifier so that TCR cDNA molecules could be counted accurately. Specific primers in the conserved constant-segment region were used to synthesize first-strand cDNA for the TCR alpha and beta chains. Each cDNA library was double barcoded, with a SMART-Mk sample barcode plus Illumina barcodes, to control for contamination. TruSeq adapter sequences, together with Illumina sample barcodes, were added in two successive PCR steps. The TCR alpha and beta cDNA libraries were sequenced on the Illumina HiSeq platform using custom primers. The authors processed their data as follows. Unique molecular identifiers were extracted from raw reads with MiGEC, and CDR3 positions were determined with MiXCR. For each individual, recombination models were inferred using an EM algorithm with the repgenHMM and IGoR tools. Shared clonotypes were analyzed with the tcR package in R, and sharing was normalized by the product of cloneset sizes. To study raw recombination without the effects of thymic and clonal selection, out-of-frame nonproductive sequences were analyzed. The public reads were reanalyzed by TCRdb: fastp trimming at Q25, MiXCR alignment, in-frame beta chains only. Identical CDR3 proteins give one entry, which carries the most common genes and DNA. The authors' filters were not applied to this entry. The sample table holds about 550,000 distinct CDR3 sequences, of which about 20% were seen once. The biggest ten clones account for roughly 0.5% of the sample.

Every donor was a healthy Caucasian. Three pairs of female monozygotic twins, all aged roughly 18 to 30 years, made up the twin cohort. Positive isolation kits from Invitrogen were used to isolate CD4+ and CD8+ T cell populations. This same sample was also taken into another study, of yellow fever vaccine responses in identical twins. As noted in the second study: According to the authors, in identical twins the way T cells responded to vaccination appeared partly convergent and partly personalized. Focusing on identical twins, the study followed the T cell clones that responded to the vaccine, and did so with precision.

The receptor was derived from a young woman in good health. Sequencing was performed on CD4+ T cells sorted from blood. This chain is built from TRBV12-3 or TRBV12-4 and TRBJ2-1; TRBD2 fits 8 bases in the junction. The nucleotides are TGTGCCAGCAGTCGCCGGACTAGCCCCTTCTCCTACAATGAGCAGTTCTTC. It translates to CASSRRTSPFSYNEQFF.